The present TCR beta chain was sequenced within a study of blood T cells in healthy people across ages. As for the study in general: Capture by template switching was about one barcoded beta molecule per two T cells.

This clonotype came up a few times. Using a J-beta primer mix together with a sample-barcoded 5' primer, a second PCR was run for about 7 to 12 cycles. MiXCR, applied by TCRdb to the 5' RACE reads, yields one record per CDR3 protein. The table has around 400,000 distinct CDR3 sequences, roughly half seen once. CDR1 and CDR2 from the germline V gene are SGHVS and FQNEAQ. The CDR3 has 17 amino acids. Trimming shortened V by 0 bases and J by 9 bases, and 22 bases separated the two germline ends. The chain carries TRBV7-8 and TRBJ2-3; weak D call: TRBD2 (5 bases). The sequenced sample was blood. This TCR was recovered from a man aged 55 to 70 in good health. Here the CDR3 reads CASSLALASEGDNTQYF. The CDR3 DNA reads as TGTGCCAGCAGCTTAGCTTTAGCGAGCGAGGGAGATAACACGCAGTATTTT.